This T cell receptor (beta chain) was sequenced during a study of cytomegalovirus exposure and HLA in healthy donors. Whole-study results and caveats: The productive fraction for most TCR beta V segments was about 90% or about 30% in an earlier analysis.

The primer mix had 60 Vbeta and 13 Jbeta primers. Clones were sequenced by immunoSEQ multiplex PCR, and TCRdb holds only the in-frame ones, with some missing. The table lists 150,000 to 200,000 clones, about 65% of them singletons. The CDR3 runs 17 residues. Germline CDR1 is LNHDA and CDR2 is SQIVND (reference sequence). Losses at the gene ends were 1 base for V and 1 base for J; bases not matched to a gene: 4. On this clone: Its antigen is currently unknown.

The sequence was collected from a girl aged 10-17 years in good health and CMV-seronegative. The specimen was PBMCs. This chain connects TRBV19 to TRBJ2-1, with TRBD2 matching over 10 bases. The CDR3 DNA follows: TGTGCCAGTAGTATAGCTAGCGGGGGTACGTCCTACAATGAGCAGTTCTTC. It is translated as CASSIASGGTSYNEQFF.